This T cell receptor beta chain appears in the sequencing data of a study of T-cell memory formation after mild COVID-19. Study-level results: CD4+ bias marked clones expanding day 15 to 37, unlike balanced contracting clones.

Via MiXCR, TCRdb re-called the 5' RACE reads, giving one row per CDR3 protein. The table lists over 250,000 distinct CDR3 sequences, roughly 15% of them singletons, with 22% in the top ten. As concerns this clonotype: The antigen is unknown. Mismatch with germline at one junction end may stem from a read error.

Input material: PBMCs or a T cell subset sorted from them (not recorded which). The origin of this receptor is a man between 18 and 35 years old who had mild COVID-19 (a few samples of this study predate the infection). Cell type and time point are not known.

CDR3 nucleotides: TGTGCCAGCAGCGCACCTAGCACAGATACGCAGAATTTT. Protein: CASSAPSTDTQNF. The chain combines TRBV7-2 with TRBJ2-3; maybe TRBD2 (5 bases). CDR1 is SGHTA, CDR2 FQGNSA, per germline. This CDR3 spans 13 amino acids.